The 2 T cell receptor beta chains listed next were all sequenced from one sample in a study of T-cell reconstitution after alpha-beta-depleted transplantation in children. Construction of the TCRbeta library involved unique molecular identifiers. TCRdb analysed the PCR reads with MiXCR anew, one entry per CDR3 protein. The sample lists 420,000 or so distinct CDR3 sequences; approximately 11% were seen once. The specimen comprised PBMCs from the stem cell graft donor, sampled from the stem cell graft. These receptors all stem from a human donor who donated a stem cell graft to a child with acute myeloid leukemia.

This clonotype was seen at least ten times. V gene TRBV4-2 combines with J gene TRBJ2-3, with TRBD2 matching over 14 bases. The CDR3 spans 18 residues. After removal of 0 bases from V and 6 bases from J, the junction contained 8 bases not matched to a gene. Germline CDR1 is LGHNA and CDR2 is YNFKEQ. CDR3 DNA sequence: TGTGCCAGCAGCCAAGAAACATCCGGGACTAGCGGGGGTGATACGCAGTATTTT. This translates into CASSQETSGTSGGDTQYF.

This rearrangement joins TRBV7-8 to TRBJ2-2; D uncertain. V gave up 1 base and J gave up 5 bases, with 20 bases separating them. Germline values: CDR1 SGHVS, CDR2 FQNEAQ. The length of the CDR3 is 18 residues. CDR3 residues: CASSLGSVRLVITGELFF. DNA for the CDR3: TGTGCCAGCAGCTTAGGGTCGGTCCGACTTGTAATTACCGGGGAGCTGTTTTTT.